These T cell receptor beta chains were read from a single sample in a study of glioma-infiltrating T cells after dendritic cell vaccination. Assay: immunoSEQ multiplex PCR; the TCRdb copy retains only in-frame clones and omits some. Among around 90,000 clones, 79% were seen once, and the ten largest hold under 7%. The starting material was blood, obtained before dendritic cell vaccination. Receptors were obtained from a human donor with glioblastoma. Both conserved end residues are part of each CDR3. D genes are given only for firm matches. The size field is filled for only some rows; it gives once, few, many or a size class.

>TRBJ1-5|TRBV4-2|.|TRBD1
CASSQGREDRVIIQPQHF
TGTGCCAGCAGCCAAGGAAGAGAGGACAGGGTAATCATTCAGCCCCAGCATTTT
>TRBJ1-1|TRBV2|.|.
CASSEEHLSTEAFF
TGTGCCAGCAGTGAAGAACACCTGTCCACTGAAGCTTTCTTT
>TRBJ2-7|TRBV11-2|.|TRBD2
CASSLEPAGAGEQYF
TGTGCCAGCAGCTTAGAGCCAGCGGGAGCAGGCGAGCAGTACTTC
>TRBJ1-4|TRBV5-6|.|.
CASSLRAGVNEKLFF
TGTGCCAGCAGCTTGAGGGCAGGGGTTAATGAAAAACTGTTTTTT
>TRBJ2-2|TRBV5-6|.|.
CASSLAGSTGELFF
TGTGCCAGCAGCTTGGCGGGGAGCACCGGGGAGCTGTTTTTT
>TRBJ1-1|TRBV7-2|.|.
CASSLDLQGLDTEAFF
TGTGCCAGCAGCTTAGACCTACAGGGTCTCGACACTGAAGCTTTCTTT
>TRBJ2-7|TRBV5-1|.|.
CASSLGGEQYF
TGCGCCAGCAGCTTGGGAGGCGAGCAGTACTTC
>TRBJ2-1|TRBV6-5|.|TRBD2
CASTVTSGHNEQFF
TGTGCCAGCACCGTGACTAGCGGCCACAATGAGCAGTTCTTC
>TRBJ2-5|TRBV28|once|.
CASSISWAQETQYF
TGTGCCAGCAGCATCTCCTGGGCTCAAGAGACCCAGTACTTC
>TRBJ1-2|TRBV5-1|.|TRBD1
CASSLDGTGPNYGYTF
TGCGCCAGCAGCTTGGATGGGACAGGACCAAACTATGGCTACACCTTC
>TRBJ1-1|TRBV9|.|.
CASTSSHSGNTEAFF
TGTGCCAGCACCTCCTCCCATTCGGGGAACACTGAAGCTTTCTTT
>TRBJ2-2|TRBV14|once|TRBD2
CASSQGTSGGANTGELFF
TGTGCCAGCAGCCAAGGAACTAGCGGGGGGGCGAACACCGGGGAGCTGTTTTTT
>TRBJ2-5|TRBV7-9|.|.
CASSPTHSRGNKETQYF
TGTGCCAGCAGCCCCACCCACTCCAGGGGCAATAAAGAGACCCAGTACTTC
>TRBJ1-6|TRBV30|.|.
CAWGRTALSPLHF
TGTGCCTGGGGGCGGACAGCTCTTTCACCCCTCCACTTT
>TRBJ1-1|TRBV27|.|.
CVTRQFGNTEAFF
TGCGTAACTAGGCAGTTCGGAAACACTGAAGCTTTCTTT
>TRBJ1-2|TRBV5-1|once|.
CASSLEGDYGYTF
TGCGCCAGCAGCTTGGAAGGAGACTATGGCTACACCTTC
>TRBJ2-3|TRBV5-1|.|.
CASSLEGDTQYF
TGCGCCAGCAGCTTGGAGGGGGATACGCAGTATTTT
>TRBJ2-7|TRBV10-2|.|TRBD1
CASKKGQGIYEQYF
TGCGCCAGCAAAAAGGGACAGGGCATCTACGAGCAGTACTTC
>TRBJ1-1|TRBV5-1|once|.
CASSATGNTEAFF
TGCGCCAGCAGCGCCACAGGGAACACTGAAGCTTTCTTT
>TRBJ2-1|TRBV2|.|TRBD2
CASKWGLVARNEQFF
TGTGCCAGCAAGTGGGGACTAGTCGCCCGCAATGAGCAGTTCTTC
>TRBJ2-1|TRBV28|once|TRBD2
CASSYLEAGAPHEQFF
TGTGCCAGCAGCTACCTAGAGGCGGGAGCCCCCCATGAGCAGTTCTTC
>TRBJ1-2|TRBV5-1|.|.
CASSLAQGGNGYTF
TGCGCCAGCAGCTTGGCCCAGGGTGGAAATGGCTACACCTTC
>TRBJ2-7|TRBV7-8|.|TRBD2
CASSSLAGVTSYEQYF
TGTGCCAGCAGCTCCCTAGCGGGGGTAACGTCCTACGAGCAGTACTTC
>TRBJ1-3|TRBV6-5|few|.
CASSYRGPLSGNTIYF
TGTGCCAGCAGTTACCGGGGTCCCCTCTCTGGAAACACCATATATTTT
>TRBJ1-3|TRBV6-1|few|.
CASSEHQGPGNTIYF
TGTGCCAGCAGCGAACATCAGGGGCCTGGAAACACCATATATTTT
>TRBJ1-4|TRBV19|few|.
CASSRAENEKLFF
TGTGCCAGTAGTAGGGCAGAGAATGAAAAACTGTTTTTT
>TRBJ1-2|TRBV6-1|.|TRBD1
CASSEWGQGIHGYTF
TGTGCCAGCAGTGAATGGGGACAGGGGATCCATGGCTACACCTTC
>TRBJ2-1|TRBV5-1|.|.
CASSDNRDKKFF
TGCGCCAGCAGCGATAACCGGGACAAAAAGTTCTTC
>TRBJ2-2|TRBV5-1|.|.
CASSVTGDTGELFF
TGCGCCAGCAGCGTGACAGGCGACACCGGGGAGCTGTTTTTT
>TRBJ1-2|TRBV5-6|few|.
CASSLQGFGYTF
TGTGCCAGCAGCTTGCAGGGGTTTGGCTACACCTTC
>TRBJ1-2|TRBV6-5|.|.
CASSYHEKHYGYTF
TGTGCCAGCAGTTACCACGAGAAACACTATGGCTACACCTTC
>TRBJ1-1|TRBV5-7|.|TRBD1
CASSPRDRVSLEAFF
TGTGCCAGCAGCCCAAGGGACAGGGTCTCACTTGAAGCTTTCTTT
>TRBJ2-7|TRBV7-8|.|.
CASSLGRAGRLSYEQYF
TGTGCCAGCAGCTTAGGACGAGCAGGGCGCCTCTCCTACGAGCAGTACTTC
>TRBJ1-1|TRBV5-1|.|.
CASGRETLNTEAFF
TGCGCCAGCGGGAGGGAAACCTTGAACACTGAAGCTTTCTTT
>TRBJ2-1|TRBV7-3|.|.
CASSLTGVLGNEQFF
TGTGCCAGCAGCTTAACGGGAGTACTGGGTAATGAGCAGTTCTTC
>TRBJ1-5|TRBV6-1|once|.
CRSQPQHF
TGTCGCAGTCAGCCCCAGCATTTT
>TRBJ2-3|TRBV11-3|.|TRBD2
CASSPGGIDTQYF
TGTGCCAGCAGCCCGGGGGGGATAGATACGCAGTATTTT
>TRBJ2-5|TRBV30|.|TRBD1
CAWSRDRGTETQYF
TGTGCCTGGAGCCGAGACAGGGGAACGGAGACCCAGTACTTC
>TRBJ2-6|TRBV19|once|.
CASSPGSGANVLTF
TGTGCCAGTAGTCCCGGGTCTGGGGCCAACGTCCTGACTTTC
>TRBJ2-5|TRBV29-1|.|TRBD2
CSVEEGTGVAGAPGETQYF
TGCAGCGTTGAAGAGGGAACGGGGGTAGCGGGGGCCCCGGGAGAGACCCAGTACTTC
>TRBJ2-6|TRBV12-5|.|TRBD1
CASGLKGQSSGANVLTF
TGTGCTAGTGGTTTGAAGGGACAGAGCTCTGGGGCCAACGTCCTGACTTTC
>TRBJ2-5|TRBV4-2|.|TRBD2
CASSQGLSLAGGQLGGETQYF
TGTGCCAGCAGCCAAGGGTTATCACTAGCGGGAGGGCAGCTCGGGGGCGAGACCCAGTACTTC
>TRBJ1-1|TRBV18|few|TRBD1
CASSPQTGASGMNTEAFF
TGTGCCAGCTCACCCCAGACAGGGGCCAGTGGCATGAACACTGAAGCTTTCTTT
>TRBJ1-1|TRBV5-1|.|TRBD1
CASSLTGTGHTEAFF
TGCGCCAGCAGCTTGACCGGGACAGGGCACACTGAAGCTTTCTTT
>TRBJ1-1|TRBV6-5|many|.
CASRETGTPNTEAFF
TGTGCCAGCAGAGAGACAGGAACCCCAAACACTGAAGCTTTCTTT
>TRBJ2-5|TRBV19|.|TRBD1
CASSSGQGAPETQYF
TGTGCCAGTAGTTCCGGACAGGGGGCCCCCGAGACCCAGTACTTC
>TRBJ1-2|TRBV6-1|.|TRBD1
CASSAHGTGGGYTF
TGTGCCAGCAGTGCCCACGGGACAGGGGGAGGCTACACCTTC
>TRBJ2-7|TRBV7-8|.|.
CASSLPGGAYEQYF
TGTGCCAGCAGCCTTCCCGGGGGTGCCTACGAGCAGTACTTC
>TRBJ2-7|TRBV18|.|TRBD2
CASSPYPSGGVSYEQYF
TGTGCCAGCTCACCGTATCCTAGCGGGGGGGTTTCCTACGAGCAGTACTTC
>TRBJ2-5|TRBV19|few|TRBD1
CASSKGARETQYF
TGTGCCAGTAGTAAGGGGGCTCGGGAGACCCAGTACTTC
>TRBJ1-4|TRBV7-2|.|TRBD1
CASSAGQGAKLFF
TGTGCCAGCAGCGCAGGACAGGGGGCCAAACTGTTTTTT
>TRBJ2-2|TRBV27|few|.
CASSLHWTAGGSTGELFF
TGTGCCAGCAGTTTACATTGGACGGCAGGGGGGAGTACCGGGGAGCTGTTTTTT
>TRBJ1-2|TRBV5-1|.|TRBD1
CASSDGQGSYTF
TGCGCCAGCAGCGACGGACAGGGATCGTACACCTTC
>TRBJ2-7|TRBV11-2|.|TRBD1
CASSRTGGAWSYEQYF
TGTGCCAGCAGCAGAACAGGGGGCGCTTGGTCCTACGAGCAGTACTTC
>TRBJ1-2|TRBV28|.|TRBD1
CASRLTGGVNYGYTF
TGTGCCAGCAGATTAACAGGGGGCGTCAACTATGGCTACACCTTC